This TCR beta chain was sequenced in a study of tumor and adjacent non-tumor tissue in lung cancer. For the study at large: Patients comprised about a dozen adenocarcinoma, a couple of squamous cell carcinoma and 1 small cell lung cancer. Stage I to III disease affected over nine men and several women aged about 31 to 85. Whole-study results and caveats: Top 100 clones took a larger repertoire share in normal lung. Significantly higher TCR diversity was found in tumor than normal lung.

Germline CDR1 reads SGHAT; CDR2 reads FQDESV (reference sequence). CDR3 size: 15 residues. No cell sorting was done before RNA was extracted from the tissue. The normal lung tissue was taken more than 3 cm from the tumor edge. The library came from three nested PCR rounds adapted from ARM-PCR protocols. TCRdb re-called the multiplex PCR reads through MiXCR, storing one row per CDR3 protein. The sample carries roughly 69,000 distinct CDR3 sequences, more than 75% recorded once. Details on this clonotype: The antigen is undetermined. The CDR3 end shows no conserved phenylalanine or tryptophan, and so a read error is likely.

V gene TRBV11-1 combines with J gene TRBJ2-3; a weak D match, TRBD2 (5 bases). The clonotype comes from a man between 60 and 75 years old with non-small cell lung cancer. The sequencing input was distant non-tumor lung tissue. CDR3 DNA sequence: TGTGTCAGCAGTCTCGGGATAGGGTTCACAGATACGCAGTATTAT. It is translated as CVSSLGIGFTDTQYY.